This record looks at one TCR beta chain sequence and its context. The PCR used 60 Vbeta and 13 Jbeta primers. Original analysis: The authors later counted 70 million to 80 million unique TCR beta chains, approximately 10 million of them shared. The protocol was immunoSEQ multiplex PCR, while the TCRdb copy is restricted to in-frame clones and leaves out a portion. Clone size and the V and J calls come from that table; the DNA yielded D and trimming. The data contain about 130,000 clones, about 71% of them singletons. The entry originates in a study of cytomegalovirus exposure and HLA in healthy donors. Study-level information: As released early, the data held about 85 million unique TCRs from HLA-typed donors.

Healthy bone marrow donors formed the donor group. Despite likely unrecorded immune exposures, the donors were nominally healthy at the time of sampling. Trimming removed 0 bases from V and 0 bases from J, with 10 bases in between. The germline V gene encodes CDR1 SGHRS and CDR2 YFSETQ. CDR3 length: 16 amino acids. The chain joins TRBV5-1 to TRBJ2-1; no definite D call. The sequence derives from a woman between 55 and 75 years old in good health and CMV-seropositive. Sequences were obtained from PBMCs. The CDR3 loop reads CASSLGDKSSYNEQFF. CDR3 in DNA: TGCGCCAGCAGCTTGGGAGACAAGAGCTCCTACAATGAGCAGTTCTTC.